The sequence of this T cell receptor beta chain was determined in a study of T cell responses to AZD1222 COVID-19 vaccine. Turning to this clone: What it binds is not known.

Clones were read by immunoSEQ multiplex PCR, and TCRdb kept only the in-frame ones, dropping some. This table has 110,000 or so clones, over 80% appearing once. The CDR3 runs to 15 residues. Looked up from germline, CDR1 is GTSNPN and CDR2 is SVGIG (reference sequence). The V gene lost 0 bases and the J gene lost 4 bases, with 13 bases spanning the gap. Study-wide results and limits: Nearly half of spike-specific TCRs reportedly go after variant regions that carry no mutations.

V is TRBV30 and J is TRBJ1-5, with D maybe TRBD1 (5 bases). The clonotype comes from an adult in good health. Sequenced material: peripheral blood, taken on day 0 of AZD1222 vaccination. The CDR3 loop is CAWSVRGVLNQPQHF. CDR3 in DNA: TGTGCCTGGAGTGTACGAGGGGTATTAAATCAGCCCCAGCATTTT. Complete variable domain (other parts from reference TRBV30 and TRBJ1-5): SQTIHQWPATLVQPVGSPLSLECTVEGTSNPNLYWYRQAAGRGLQLLFYSVGIGQISSEVPQNLSASRPQDRQFILSSKKLLLSDSGFYLCAWSVRGVLNQPQHFGDGTRLSIL.